This T cell receptor beta chain was identified in a study of T cells in Graves' hyperthyroidism and ophthalmopathy. The CDR3 is 13 residues long. V was clipped by 4 bases and J by 5 bases, with 11 bases between them. At least ten counts were recorded for this clonotype. Template material for amplifying TCR beta CDR3 regions consisted of RNA transcripts. The primer set for the first-round RT-PCR of the TCR CDR3 was HTBI. MiXCR, applied by TCRdb to the multiplex PCR reads, yields one record per CDR3 protein. The sample carries 500,000 to 750,000 distinct CDR3 sequences, roughly 46% recorded once. Specimen: peripheral blood or thyroid tissue (not recorded which). The J gene is TRBJ1-1, the V gene TRBV12-3 or TRBV12-4; tentative D call: TRBD1 (5 bases). The clonotype was recovered from a young woman with Graves' hyperthyroidism. The CDR3 DNA reads as TGTGCCAGCAGTTGGGGGGGGGTTACTGAAGCTTTCTTT. Its translation is CASSWGGVTEAFF.